The source of this T cell receptor (beta chain) is a study of Ad26.COV2.S vaccination and SARS-CoV-2 variants. On this clone itself: Its antigen remains unknown.

This CDR3 is 13 amino acids long. The germline V gene encodes CDR1 MGHDK and CDR2 SYGVNS. Deletions cut 3 bases from V and 5 bases from J, with 10 bases between. This table comes from immunoSEQ multiplex PCR, and its TCRdb copy is limited to in-frame clones, with some not included. Of under 150,000 clones detected, roughly 90% appear once; the ten largest clones hold 4% to 6%. Study results and caveats: Reports say spike-specific CD8+ and CD4+ T cell responses covered substantial breadth after vaccination. Non-spike TCR breadth was similar in vaccine and placebo recipients. In TCR breadth and depth analyses, total T cell responses may have been underestimated.

The source is a human donor who had recovered from COVID-19. This sample comprised peripheral blood, obtained after recovery from COVID-19. The V and J genes are TRBV25-1 and TRBJ1-1; D call uncertain. The CDR3 DNA reads as TGTGCCAGCAGTGACCCCAAGAAAACTGAAGCTTTCTTT. Its protein product is CASSDPKKTEAFF. Full variable domain (outside the CDR3, taken from reference TRBV25-1 and TRBJ1-1): EADIYQTPRYLVIGTGKKITLECSQTMGHDKMYWYQQDPGMELHLIHYSYGVNSTEKGDLSSESTVSRIRTEHFPLTLESARPSHTSQYLCASSDPKKTEAFFGQGTRLTVV.